This T cell receptor beta chain was retrieved from a study of blood T cell repertoires in COVID-19. Across the study: Acute and convalescent COVID-19 specimens originated in the United States, Italy and Spain. Sample material is recorded as cDNA or gDNA derived from T cells, B-cell-depleted T cells, or PBMCs.

The V gene's germline CDR1 is MDHEN and CDR2 SYDVKM. The CDR3 covers 14 residues. Trimming cost V 1 base and J 3 bases; bases outside gene matches: 3. Sequencing was performed with immunoSEQ multiplex PCR; in TCRdb, only in-frame clones are kept and a portion is missing. In the table there are a few hundred thousand clones, approximately 88% of which are singletons. This TCR was recovered from a woman aged 25-40 years who had recovered from COVID-19. Specimen: peripheral blood. The V and J genes are TRBV28 and TRBJ2-7, with 7 bases aligning to TRBD2. The CDR3 DNA reads as TGTGCCAGCAGTTTATCGGGGGGTCACTACGAGCAGTACTTC. Its protein product is CASSLSGGHYEQYF.